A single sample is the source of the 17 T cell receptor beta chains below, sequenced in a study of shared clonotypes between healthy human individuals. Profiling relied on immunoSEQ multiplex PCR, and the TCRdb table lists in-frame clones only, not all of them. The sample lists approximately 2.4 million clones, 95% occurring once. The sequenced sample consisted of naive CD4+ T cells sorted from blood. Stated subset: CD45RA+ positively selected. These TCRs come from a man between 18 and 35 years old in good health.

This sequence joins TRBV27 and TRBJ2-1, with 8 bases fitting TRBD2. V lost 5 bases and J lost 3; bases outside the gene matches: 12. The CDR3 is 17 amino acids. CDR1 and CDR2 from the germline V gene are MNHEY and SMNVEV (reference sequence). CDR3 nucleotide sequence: TGTGCCAGCAGTCAAACACCGGGGGGGCCTCTCTACAATGAGCAGTTCTTC. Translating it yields CASSQTPGGPLYNEQFF.

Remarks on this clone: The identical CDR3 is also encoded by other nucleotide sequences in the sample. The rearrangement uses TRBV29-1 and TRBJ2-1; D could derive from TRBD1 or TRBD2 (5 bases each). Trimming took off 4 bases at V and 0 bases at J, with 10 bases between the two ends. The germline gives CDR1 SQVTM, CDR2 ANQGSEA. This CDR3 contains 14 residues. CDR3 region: CSVVRGSSYNEQFF. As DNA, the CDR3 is TGCAGCGTTGTCCGGGGCAGCTCCTACAATGAGCAGTTCTTC.

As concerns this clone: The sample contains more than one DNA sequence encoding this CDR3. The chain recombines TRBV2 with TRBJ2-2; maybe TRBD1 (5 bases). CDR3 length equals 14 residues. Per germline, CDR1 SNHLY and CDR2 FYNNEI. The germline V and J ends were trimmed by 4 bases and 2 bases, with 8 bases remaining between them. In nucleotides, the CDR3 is TGTGCCAGCAGTGGACAGACTAACACCGGGGAGCTGTTTTTT. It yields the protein CASSGQTNTGELFF. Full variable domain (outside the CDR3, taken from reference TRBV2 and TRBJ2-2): EPEVTQTPSHQVTQMGQEVILRCVPISNHLYFYWYRQILGQKVEFLVSFYNNEISEKSEIFDDQFSVERPDGSNFTLKIRSTKLEDSAMYFCASSGQTNTGELFFGEGSRLTVL.

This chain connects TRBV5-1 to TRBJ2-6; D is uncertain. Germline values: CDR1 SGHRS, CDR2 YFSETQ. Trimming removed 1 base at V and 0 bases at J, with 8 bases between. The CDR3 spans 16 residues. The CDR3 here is CASSLWEFSGANVLTF. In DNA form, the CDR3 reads TGCGCCAGCAGCTTGTGGGAATTCTCTGGGGCCAACGTCCTGACTTTC.

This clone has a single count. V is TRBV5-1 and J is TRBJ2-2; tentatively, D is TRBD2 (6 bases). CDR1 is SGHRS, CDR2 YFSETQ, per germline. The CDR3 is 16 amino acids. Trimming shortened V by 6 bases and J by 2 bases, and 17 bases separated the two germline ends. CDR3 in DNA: TGCGCCAGCAAGGTTAATGGCGGGACTAACACCGGGGAGCTGTTTTTT. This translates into CASKVNGGTNTGELFF. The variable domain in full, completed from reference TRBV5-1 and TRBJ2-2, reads KAGVTQTPRYLIKTRGQQVTLSCSPISGHRSVSWYQQTPGQGLQFLFEYFSETQRNKGNFPGRFSGRQFSNSRSEMNVSTLELGDSALYLCASKVNGGTNTGELFFGEGSRLTVL.

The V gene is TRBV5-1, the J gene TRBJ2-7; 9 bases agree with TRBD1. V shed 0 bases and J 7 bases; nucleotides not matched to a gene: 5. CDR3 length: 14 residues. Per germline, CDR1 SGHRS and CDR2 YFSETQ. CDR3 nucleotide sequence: TGCGCCAGCAGCTTGGTTTGGGGGACAGGGGAGCAGTACTTC. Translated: CASSLVWGTGEQYF.

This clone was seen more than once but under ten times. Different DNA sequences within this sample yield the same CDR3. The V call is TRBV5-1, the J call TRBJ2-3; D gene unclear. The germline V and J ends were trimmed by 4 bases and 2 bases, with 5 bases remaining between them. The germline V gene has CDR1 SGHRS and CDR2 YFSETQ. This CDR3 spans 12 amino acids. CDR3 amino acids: CASSRPTDTQYF. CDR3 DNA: TGCGCCAGCAGCCGGCCCACAGATACGCAGTATTTT.

CDR3 in DNA: TGCGCCAGCAGTCTAGCTTCCCCACTGGATACGCAGTATTTT. It encodes CASSLASPLDTQYF. This rearrangement joins TRBV10-2 to TRBJ2-3, with a weak D call TRBD2 (5 bases). This CDR3 spans 14 amino acids. V gave up 5 bases and J gave up 6 bases, with 15 bases separating them. Germline lookup yields CDR1 WSHSY and CDR2 SAAADI.

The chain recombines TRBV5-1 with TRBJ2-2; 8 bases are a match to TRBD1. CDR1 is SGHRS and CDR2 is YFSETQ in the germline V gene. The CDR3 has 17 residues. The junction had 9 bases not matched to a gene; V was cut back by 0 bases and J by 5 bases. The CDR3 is CASSLDPDRGSTGELFF. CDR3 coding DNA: TGCGCCAGCAGCTTGGATCCTGACAGGGGTAGTACCGGGGAGCTGTTTTTT.

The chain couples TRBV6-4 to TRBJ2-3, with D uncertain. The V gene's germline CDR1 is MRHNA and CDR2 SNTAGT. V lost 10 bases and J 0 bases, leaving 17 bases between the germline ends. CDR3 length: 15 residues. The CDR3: CATIGRKDSTDTQYF. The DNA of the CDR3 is TGTGCCACCATAGGACGGAAAGATAGCACAGATACGCAGTATTTT.

The CDR3 is CASSPPGRNEQFF. The CDR3 nucleotides read TGTGCCAGTAGTCCCCCCGGCAGGAATGAGCAGTTCTTC. The J gene is TRBJ2-1, the V gene TRBV19; D call uncertain. Germline CDR1 and CDR2: LNHDA and SQIVND (reference sequence). V lost 5 bases and J 7 bases, leaving 12 bases between the germline ends. The CDR3 has 13 residues.

In DNA form, the CDR3 reads TGTGCCACCTTAGGATCAGCGGGGGGCAACGAGCAGTACTTC. It encodes CATLGSAGGNEQYF. This chain joins TRBV6-5 and TRBJ2-7, with 9 positions matching TRBD2. The V gene's germline CDR1 is MNHEY and CDR2 SVGAGI. With 10 bases clipped from V and 5 bases from J, the junction kept 12 bases outside the gene matches. The CDR3 consists of 14 residues.

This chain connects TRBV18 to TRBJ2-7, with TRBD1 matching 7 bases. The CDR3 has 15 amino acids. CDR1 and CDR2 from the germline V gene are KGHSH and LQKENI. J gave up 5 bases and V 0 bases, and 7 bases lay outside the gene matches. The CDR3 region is CASSPPSDRVNEQYF. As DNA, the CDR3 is TGTGCCAGCTCACCACCATCCGACAGGGTGAACGAGCAGTACTTC.

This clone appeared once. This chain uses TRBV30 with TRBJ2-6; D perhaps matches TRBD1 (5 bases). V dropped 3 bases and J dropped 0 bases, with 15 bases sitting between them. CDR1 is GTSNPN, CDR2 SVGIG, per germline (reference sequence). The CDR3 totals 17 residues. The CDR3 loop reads CAWRSGKVHSGANVLTF. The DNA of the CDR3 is TGTGCCTGGAGGTCAGGGAAAGTTCACTCTGGGGCCAACGTCCTGACTTTC. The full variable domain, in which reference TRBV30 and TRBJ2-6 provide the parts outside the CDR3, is SQTIHQWPATLVQPVGSPLSLECTVEGTSNPNLYWYRQAAGRGLQLLFYSVGIGQISSEVPQNLSASRPQDRQFILSSKKLLLSDSGFYLCAWRSGKVHSGANVLTFGAGSRLTVL.

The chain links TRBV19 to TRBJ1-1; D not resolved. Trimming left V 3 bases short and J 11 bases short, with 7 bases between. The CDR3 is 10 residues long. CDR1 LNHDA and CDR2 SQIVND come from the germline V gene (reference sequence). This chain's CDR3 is CASSIVRAFF. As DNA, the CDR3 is TGTGCCAGTAGTATTGTTAGGGCTTTCTTT.

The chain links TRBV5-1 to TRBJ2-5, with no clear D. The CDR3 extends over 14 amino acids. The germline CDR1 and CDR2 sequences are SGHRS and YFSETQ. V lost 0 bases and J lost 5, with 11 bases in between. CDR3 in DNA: TGCGCCAGCAGCTTGGTATCTAGTTTCGAGACCCAGTACTTC. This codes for CASSLVSSFETQYF.

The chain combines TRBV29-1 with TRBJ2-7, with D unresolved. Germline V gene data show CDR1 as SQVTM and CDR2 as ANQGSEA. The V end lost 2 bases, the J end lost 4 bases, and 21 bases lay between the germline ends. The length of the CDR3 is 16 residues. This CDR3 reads CSVEYGAAPFGYEQYF. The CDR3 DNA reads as TGCAGCGTTGAATATGGCGCGGCCCCGTTTGGATACGAGCAGTACTTC.